Each of the 25 T cell receptor beta chains below was sequenced from the same sample in a study of cytomegalovirus exposure and HLA in healthy donors (dated by TCRdb to 2017 to 2019). The library was built by means of the immunoSEQ multiplex PCR assay. For the multiplex PCR, a mixture combining 60 forward primers for TCR Vbeta segments and 13 reverse primers for TCR Jbeta segments was used. The table comes from immuneACCESS by way of TCRdb, which keeps in-frame sequences with V and J called. Part of the clones is missing from these tables; in studies checked, under half for an unresolved V gene and the rest for unknown reasons. This sample gives approximately 160,000 clones in total; roughly 70% of them show up just once. The leading ten clones occupy around 3% of the sample. Sequences were obtained from PBMCs. The receptor source for this set is a woman in her forties or fifties in good health and CMV-seropositive.

This clone has just a few counts. The V gene is TRBV11-2, the J gene TRBJ1-2; D is unclear. Germline V gene sequence: CDR1 SGHAT, CDR2 FQNNGV. There are 14 residues in the CDR3. The ends were cut back, 2 bases at V and 4 bases at J, with 11 bases in the middle. The CDR3 sequence is CASSLTPSGYGYTF. In nucleotides, the CDR3 is TGTGCCAGCAGCTTAACCCCCTCCGGCTATGGCTACACCTTC.

This clone showed up just a few times. The chain joins TRBV18 to TRBJ2-6; a possible D gene is TRBD1 (5 bases). The V end was cut by 2 bases, the J end by 2 bases, with 7 bases between. Germline CDR1 reads KGHSH; CDR2 reads LQKENI. This CDR3 contains 15 residues. CDR3 DNA: TGTGCCAGCTCACCAAAGGGGCCTGGGGCCAACGTCCTGACTTTC. Protein: CASSPKGPGANVLTF.

This chain uses TRBV30 with TRBJ1-6, with TRBD1 as a possible D gene (6 bases). Trimming pared 3 bases from V and 11 bases from J, leaving 20 bases between. In germline, CDR1 is GTSNPN, CDR2 SVGIG (reference sequence). The CDR3 is 15 residues long. The CDR3 loop reads CAWSSDRRIIAPLHF. CDR3 sequence (DNA): TGTGCCTGGAGCTCAGACAGGAGGATCATCGCACCCCTCCACTTT.

The V call is TRBV6-6, the J call TRBJ1-1; TRBD1 agrees at 9 bases. CDR1 MNHNY and CDR2 SVGAGI come from the germline V gene (reference sequence). The CDR3 loop spans 15 amino acids. V lost 6 bases, J lost 4 bases, and 9 bases stayed unmatched. The CDR3 region is CASSTNRGPGTEAFF. CDR3 in DNA: TGTGCCAGCAGCACCAACAGGGGGCCGGGCACTGAAGCTTTCTTT.

The gene calls are TRBV6-1 and TRBJ2-5, with 10 bases lining up with TRBD2. The end of the DNA is better explained by TRBJ2-7, so the J call may be wrong. There are 15 residues in the CDR3. The V gene's germline CDR1 is MNHNS and CDR2 SASEGT. The DNA for the CDR3 is TGTGCCAGCAGTGATTCCGCTAGCGGGGGCTACGAGCAGTACTTC. This gives the protein CASSDSASGGYEQYF.

The J gene is TRBJ1-1, the V gene TRBV5-1; D gene unclear. Germline CDR1 is SGHRS and CDR2 is YFSETQ. CDR3 size: 12 residues. The V end was cut by 5 bases, the J end by 9 bases, with 14 bases between. As DNA, the CDR3 is TGCGCCAGCAGGACCGAGCAGGATAAAGCTTTCTTT. It encodes CASRTEQDKAFF.

A few counts support this clone. V is TRBV19 and J is TRBJ1-5, with 7 bases identical to TRBD1. This CDR3 region has 14 residues. V was clipped by 7 bases and J by 3 bases; unmatched bases: 6. The V gene's germline CDR1 is LNHDA and CDR2 SQIVND (reference sequence). This chain's CDR3 is CASKKQGNNQPQHF. The CDR3 DNA is TGTGCCAGTAAAAAACAGGGGAACAATCAGCCCCAGCATTTT.

V and J are TRBV7-6 and TRBJ2-5; D is perhaps TRBD1 (6 bases). V was pared by 5 bases and J by 0 bases, with 13 bases between. This CDR3 comprises 15 residues. Germline assignment: CDR1 SGHVS and CDR2 FNYEAQ. The CDR3 region has the DNA TGTGCCAGCAGCCCGTTTGGACAGCACCAAGAGACCCAGTACTTC. Encoded protein: CASSPFGQHQETQYF.

This chain connects TRBV2 to TRBJ2-3; the match to TRBD2 covers 9 bases. CDR1 is SNHLY and CDR2 is FYNNEI in the germline V gene. Trimming cost V 9 bases and J 3 bases; bases outside gene matches: 10. The CDR3 loop spans 15 amino acids. The CDR3 DNA sequence: TGTGCCAGAGGGACTAGCTATAGGGGGACAGATACGCAGTATTTT. It specifies CARGTSYRGTDTQYF.

The genes are TRBV19 and TRBJ2-1, with a weak D call TRBD2 (5 bases). Germline loops: CDR1 LNHDA, CDR2 SQIVND (reference sequence). Trimming cost V 3 bases and J 6 bases, with 12 bases left between them. The CDR3 totals 14 residues. Written as DNA, the CDR3 is TGTGCCAGTAGTATCCTCACTAGATTCAATGAGCAGTTCTTC. This codes for CASSILTRFNEQFF.

This chain links TRBV27 with TRBJ2-1; no clear D. Germline lookup yields CDR1 MNHEY and CDR2 SMNVEV (reference sequence). V was trimmed by 6 bases and J by 0 bases, leaving 24 bases between them. This CDR3 contains 19 residues. CDR3 DNA: TGTGCCAGCAGCCGTATTAGTTCCCGACTCATTAACTCCTACAATGAGCAGTTCTTC. This codes for CASSRISSRLINSYNEQFF.

This clone was seen once. The J gene is TRBJ1-4, the V gene TRBV7-8, with 9 bases lining up with TRBD1. The V and J ends lost 5 bases and 5 bases, in that order; junction bases with no gene match: 6. The CDR3 is 15 residues long. Germline CDR1 is SGHVS and CDR2 is FQNEAQ. The CDR3 loop is CASSSMGTGNEKLFF. In DNA form, the CDR3 reads TGTGCCAGCAGCAGTATGGGGACAGGGAATGAAAAACTGTTTTTT. Filled out from reference TRBV7-8 and TRBJ1-4, the complete variable domain reads GAGVSQSPRYKVAKRGQDVALRCDPISGHVSLFWYQQALGQGPEFLTYFQNEAQLDKSGLPSDRFFAERPEGSVSTLKIQRTQQEDSAVYLCASSSMGTGNEKLFFGSGTQLSVL.

This chain connects TRBV5-1 to TRBJ2-2; D perhaps matches TRBD1 (5 bases). The CDR3 covers 15 residues. Germline assignment: CDR1 SGHRS and CDR2 YFSETQ. The V end lost 0 bases, the J end lost 3 bases, and 9 bases lay between the germline ends. Here the CDR3 reads CASSLVATDTGELFF. CDR3 in DNA: TGCGCCAGCAGCTTGGTCGCGACAGACACCGGGGAGCTGTTTTTT.

This chain joins TRBV2 and TRBJ2-3; D is ambiguous. V was trimmed by 8 bases and J by 2 bases, leaving 11 bases between them. This CDR3 is 13 amino acids long. CDR1 is SNHLY and CDR2 is FYNNEI in the germline V gene. CDR3 in DNA: TGTGCCAGCGGCTGGCGGCCCACAGATACGCAGTATTTT. Translation gives CASGWRPTDTQYF.

CDR3 amino acids: CASSLGAPYEQYF. CDR3 bases: TGTGCCAGCAGCTTGGGGGCCCCATACGAGCAGTACTTC. V usage is TRBV5-4 and J usage is TRBJ2-7; D unresolved. Germline values: CDR1 SGHNT, CDR2 YYREEE (reference sequence). The CDR3 has 13 amino acids. V was trimmed by 0 bases and J by 4 bases, leaving 8 bases between them. Full variable domain (remainder filled in from reference TRBV5-4 and TRBJ2-7): ETGVTQSPTHLIKTRGQQVTLRCSSQSGHNTVSWYQQALGQGPQFIFQYYREEENGRGNFPPRFSGLQFPNYSSELNVNALELDDSALYLCASSLGAPYEQYFGPGTRLTVT.

The chain recombines TRBV18 with TRBJ2-5, with a weak D call TRBD1 (7 bases). V was trimmed by 3 bases and J by 5 bases, leaving 13 bases between them. The CDR3 runs 14 residues. Per the germline V gene, CDR1 is KGHSH and CDR2 is LQKENI. CDR3 coding DNA: TGTGCCAGCTCACCTGGAGGGACAGCGGAGACCCAGTACTTC. Its translation is CASSPGGTAETQYF.

V is TRBV10-1 and J is TRBJ1-1; D unclear. The length of the CDR3 is 16 residues. Trimming pared 2 bases from V and 0 bases from J, leaving 13 bases between. Germline CDR1 WNHNN, CDR2 SYGVQD (reference sequence). This CDR3 is CASSEGRRAMNTEAFF. CDR3 in DNA: TGCGCCAGCAGTGAGGGACGGAGGGCCATGAACACTGAAGCTTTCTTT.

The chain is built from TRBV9 and TRBJ2-5; 9 bases fit TRBD1. The DNA end is a closer match to TRBJ2-7, so the J assignment may be wrong. This CDR3 has 14 residues. Looked up from germline, CDR1 is SGDLS and CDR2 is YYNGEE. The CDR3 loop is CASGPGTGTYEQYF. CDR3 coding DNA: TGTGCCAGCGGTCCGGGGACAGGGACTTACGAGCAGTACTTC.

This clone was seen more than once but under ten times. A junction end diverges from the germline sequence, so it may reflect a read error. The chain employs TRBV7-9 and TRBJ2-7; D is possibly TRBD2 (5 bases). CDR1 is SEHNR, CDR2 FQNEAQ, per germline (reference sequence). This CDR3 spans 18 amino acids. The CDR3 protein is CSSSPERWFQSRVSEQYF. CDR3 coding DNA: TGTTCCAGCAGCCCGGAGCGGTGGTTCCAGAGTAGAGTTAGCGAGCAGTACTTC.

This chain links TRBV5-4 with TRBJ2-2, with a tentative D call TRBD1 (6 bases). The CDR3 loop spans 16 amino acids. Trimming removed 4 bases from V and 2 bases from J, with 15 bases in between. The germline CDR1 and CDR2 sequences are SGHNT and YYREEE (reference sequence). CDR3 bases: TGTGCCAGCAGCCTCCGGACAGCTTTCAACACCGGGGAGCTGTTTTTT. This gives the protein CASSLRTAFNTGELFF.

This chain links TRBV11-3 with TRBJ2-3; possibly TRBD1 for D (6 bases). The V end was cut by 6 bases, the J end by 0 bases, with 16 bases between. CDR3 length equals 16 residues. CDR1 and CDR2 (germline): SGHNT, YENEEA. The CDR3 nucleotides read TGTGCCAGCAGTCAGACAGGACCTGCTAGCACAGATACGCAGTATTTT. Amino acids: CASSQTGPASTDTQYF.

The V gene is TRBV29-1, the J gene TRBJ1-5, with D possibly being TRBD1 (5 bases). CDR1 SQVTM and CDR2 ANQGSEA come from the germline V gene. The CDR3 covers 15 residues. Trimming took 5 bases from V and 2 from J, leaving 16 bases between them. In DNA form, the CDR3 reads TGCAGCGTTATCCCGAGTGGGACTGGCAATCAGCCCCAGCATTTT. This sequence encodes CSVIPSGTGNQPQHF.

A few counts support this clone. The chain combines TRBV2 with TRBJ2-7; 7 bases fit TRBD1. The germline gives CDR1 SNHLY, CDR2 FYNNEI. This CDR3 is 13 amino acids long. V shed 8 bases, J shed 3 bases, and the junction held 7 bases outside the gene matches. The CDR3 sequence: CASYRDRDYEQYF. Written as DNA, the CDR3 is TGTGCCAGCTATAGGGACAGAGACTACGAGCAGTACTTC.

About this clone itself: Because the CDR3 is missing its conserved closing phenylalanine or tryptophan, this is likely a read error. The rearrangement joins TRBV4-2 to TRBJ1-2; 9 positions agree with TRBD1. The CDR3 is 16 amino acids. The V and J ends lost 0 bases and 5 bases, in that order; junction bases with no gene match: 7. Per germline, CDR1 LGHNA and CDR2 YNFKEQ. CDR3 sequence: CASSQEGDRVLYGYTL. Written as DNA, the CDR3 is TGTGCCAGCAGCCAAGAGGGGGACAGGGTGCTGTATGGCTACACCCTC.

This clone was observed a handful of times. This rearrangement joins TRBV25-1 to TRBJ1-4, with 10 bases aligning to TRBD1. The CDR3 is 15 amino acids. V trimming: 1 base; J trimming: 7 bases; junction bases outside the gene matches: 3. CDR1 MGHDK and CDR2 SYGVNS come from the germline V gene. The CDR3 spells CASSESRTGGEKLFF. CDR3 DNA: TGTGCCAGCAGTGAATCCCGGACAGGGGGTGAAAAACTGTTTTTT.